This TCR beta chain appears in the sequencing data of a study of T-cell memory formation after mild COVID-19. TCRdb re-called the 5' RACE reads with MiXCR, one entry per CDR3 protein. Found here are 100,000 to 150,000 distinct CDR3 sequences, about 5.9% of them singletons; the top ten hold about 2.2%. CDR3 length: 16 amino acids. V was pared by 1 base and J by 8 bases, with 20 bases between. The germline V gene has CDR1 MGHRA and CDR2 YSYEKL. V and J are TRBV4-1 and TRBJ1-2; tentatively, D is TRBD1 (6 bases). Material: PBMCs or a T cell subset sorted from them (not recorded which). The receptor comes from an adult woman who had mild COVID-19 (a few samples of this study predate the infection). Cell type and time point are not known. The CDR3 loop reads CASSQGVAGEGRGYTF. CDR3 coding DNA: TGCGCCAGCAGCCAAGGGGTAGCAGGGGAGGGTAGAGGCTACACCTTC.